Here is one TCR beta chain with its context. Its antigen is undetermined. Baseline was the first blood sampling point, followed by cycle 4 day 1 and cycle 7 day 1. CDR1 MNHEY and CDR2 SVGAGI come from the germline V gene. The ends lost 6 bases at V and 8 bases at J; junction bases unmatched: 16. The CDR3 consists of 15 residues. The sample comes from a study of OX40 agonist ivuxolimab in advanced cancers. Study results and caveats: The study observed clonal expansion of CD4+ and CD8+ blood T cells by week 6 at 0.1 to 3.0 mg/kg.

Generated by immunoSEQ multiplex PCR, the TCRdb table keeps only in-frame clones and is missing some. The table shows about 74,000 clones, with around 84% occurring only once. The sample was CD4+ or CD8+ T cells sorted from blood, taken in a trial of the OX40 agonist ivuxolimab. The origin of this receptor is an adult with an advanced solid tumor such as melanoma, head and neck, liver or kidney cancer. J is TRBJ2-7 and V is TRBV6-5, with 7 bases matching TRBD1. CDR3 protein: CASSPSPGQAFQQYF. As DNA, the CDR3 is TGTGCCAGCAGCCCTTCCCCCGGACAGGCTTTTCAGCAGTACTTC.